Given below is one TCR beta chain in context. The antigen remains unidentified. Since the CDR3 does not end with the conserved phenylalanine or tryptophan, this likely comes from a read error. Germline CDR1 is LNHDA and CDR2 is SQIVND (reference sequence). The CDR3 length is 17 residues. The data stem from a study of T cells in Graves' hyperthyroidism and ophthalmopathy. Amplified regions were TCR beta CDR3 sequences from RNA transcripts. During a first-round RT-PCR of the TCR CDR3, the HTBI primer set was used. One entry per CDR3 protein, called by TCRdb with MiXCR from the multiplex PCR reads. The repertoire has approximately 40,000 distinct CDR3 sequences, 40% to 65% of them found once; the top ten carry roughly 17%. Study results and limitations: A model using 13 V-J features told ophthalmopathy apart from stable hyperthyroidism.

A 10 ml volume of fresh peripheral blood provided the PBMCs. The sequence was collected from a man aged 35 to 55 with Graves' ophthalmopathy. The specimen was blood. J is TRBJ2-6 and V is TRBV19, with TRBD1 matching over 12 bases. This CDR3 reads CASTTRDRGPGANVLTC. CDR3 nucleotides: TGTGCCAGCACGACTCGGGACAGGGGGCCTGGGGCTAACGTCCTGACTTGC.